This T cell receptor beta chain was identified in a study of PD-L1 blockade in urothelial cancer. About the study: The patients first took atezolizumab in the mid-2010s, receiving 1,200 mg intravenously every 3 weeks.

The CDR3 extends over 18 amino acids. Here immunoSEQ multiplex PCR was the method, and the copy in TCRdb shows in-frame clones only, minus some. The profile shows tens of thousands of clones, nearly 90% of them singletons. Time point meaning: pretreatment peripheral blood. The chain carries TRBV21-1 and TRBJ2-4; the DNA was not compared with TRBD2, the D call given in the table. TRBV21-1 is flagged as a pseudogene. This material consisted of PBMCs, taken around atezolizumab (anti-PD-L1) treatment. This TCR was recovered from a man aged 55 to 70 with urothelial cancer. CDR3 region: CASSKVRNSGVIKNIQYF. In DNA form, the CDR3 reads TGTGCCAGCAGCAAAGTTCGGAATAGCGGGGTGATCAAAAACATTCAGTACTTC.